The rows below give T cell receptor beta chains drawn from one sample of a study. TCRdb reanalysed the 5' RACE reads using MiXCR and keeps one entry per CDR3 protein. The sample includes about 54,000 distinct CDR3 sequences, 17% seen only once; the top ten take approximately 2.5%. What was sequenced was naive CD4+ T cells sorted from blood. Receptor source: a female donor with breast cancer. Each CDR3 is given with its conserved first and last residue. Each record gives: V gene, J gene, D gene, clone size, CDR3 DNA, CDR3 protein. A D gene is named only where the DNA matches it firmly. Size is stated for part of the rows, as once, few or many counts, or as a class when the clone is expanded.

TRBV6-6	TRBJ1-1	-	many	TGTGCCAGTACCGGGACATTAACCTACTTGTCTGAAGCTTTCTTT	CASTGTLTYLSEAFF
TRBV18	TRBJ2-3	-	-	TGTGCCAGCTCACCACGGCCGGGGGTCACAGATACGCAGTATTTT	CASSPRPGVTDTQYF
TRBV10-2	TRBJ1-1	-	many	TGCGCCAGCGGGGGGGTGTGGGCCACTGAAGCTTTCTTT	CASGGVWATEAFF
TRBV7-3	TRBJ2-2	-	many	TGTGCCAGCAGCTTATGGCCAGGGCACACCGGGGAGCTGTTTTTT	CASSLWPGHTGELFF
TRBV7-2	TRBJ2-3	TRBD2	-	TGTGCCAGCAGCACCCCTAGCGGGAGTGCGCATACGCAGTATTTT	CASSTPSGSAHTQYF
TRBV5-1	TRBJ2-1	TRBD2	-	TGCGCCAGCAGCGTACGCTCTAGCGGACTCTACAATGAGCAGTTCTTC	CASSVRSSGLYNEQFF
TRBV29-1	TRBJ2-7	-	few	TGCAGCGTTGGGGAGTGGGGGGACGAGCAGTACTTC	CSVGEWGDEQYF
TRBV20-1	TRBJ2-1	-	many	TGCAGTGCCAGGAGGGGTGTCTATAATGAGCAGTTCTTC	CSARRGVYNEQFF
TRBV5-1	TRBJ2-5	TRBD1	-	TGCGCCAGCAGCCCGGGACAGGTAACAAGGGAGACCCAGTACTTC	CASSPGQVTRETQYF
TRBV7-9	TRBJ1-1	TRBD1	few	TGTGCCAGCAGCCCGGGACAGGGGGCGCAAGCTTTCTTT	CASSPGQGAQAFF
TRBV5-1	TRBJ1-2	-	few	TGCGCCAGCAGCCCCGCGGAGCGGGTTGGCTACACCTTC	CASSPAERVGYTF
TRBV7-2	TRBJ2-2	-	many	TGTGCCAGCAGCTTAGACACCGGGGAGCTGTTTTTT	CASSLDTGELFF
TRBV27	TRBJ1-1	TRBD1	many	TGTGCCAGCAGTAACAGGGGTTGGGCTGAAGCTTTCTTT	CASSNRGWAEAFF